This T cell receptor beta chain emerged from a study of blood T cells in healthy people across ages. It was with a sample-barcoded 5' primer and a J-beta primer mix that a second PCR of roughly 6 to 12 cycles was run. TCRdb independently ran MiXCR on the 5' RACE reads; one entry per CDR3 protein. The sample lists about 800,000 distinct CDR3 sequences; 58% were seen once. The source of this sequence is a man aged 25-45 years in good health. The material sequenced was blood.

The CDR3 region has the DNA TGTGCCAGCAGTGAAGTACAATATCGGGGGCTCACCTACAATGAGCAGTACTTC. Residues: CASSEVQYRGLTYNEQYF. This rearrangement joins TRBV6-1 to TRBJ2-7, with D perhaps being TRBD1 or TRBD2 (6 bases each). This CDR3 has 18 amino acids. Germline V CDR1 and CDR2: MNHNS, SASEGT. The V gene lost 1 base and the J gene lost 7 bases, with 26 bases spanning the gap.